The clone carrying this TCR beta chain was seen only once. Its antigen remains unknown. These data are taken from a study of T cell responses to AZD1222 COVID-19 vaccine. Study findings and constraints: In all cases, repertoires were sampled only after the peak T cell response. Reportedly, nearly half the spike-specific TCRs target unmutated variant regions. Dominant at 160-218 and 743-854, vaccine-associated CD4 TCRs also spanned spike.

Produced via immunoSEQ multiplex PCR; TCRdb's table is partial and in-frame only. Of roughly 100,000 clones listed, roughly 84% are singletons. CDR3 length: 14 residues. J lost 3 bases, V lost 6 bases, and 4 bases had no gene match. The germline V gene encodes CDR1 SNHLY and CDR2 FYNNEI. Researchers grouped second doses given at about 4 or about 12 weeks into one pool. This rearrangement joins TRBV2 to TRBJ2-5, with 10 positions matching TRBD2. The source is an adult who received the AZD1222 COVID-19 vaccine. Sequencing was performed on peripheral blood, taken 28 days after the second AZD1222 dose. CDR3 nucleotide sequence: TGTGCCAGCAGCTCGCTAGCGGGGGAAGAGACCCAGTACTTC. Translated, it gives CASSSLAGEETQYF.